Listed below are T cell receptor beta chains from one sample, sequenced in a study of blood T cell repertoires in COVID-19. Assay: immunoSEQ multiplex PCR; the TCRdb copy retains only in-frame clones and omits some. Of under 300,000 clones listed, nearly 90% were seen once; the top ten hold roughly 4.5%. The sample taken for sequencing was peripheral blood. The source of these receptors is a woman in her forties who had recovered from COVID-19. The CDR3 runs from the conserved cysteine through the conserved F or W. Each record gives: D gene, J gene, clone size, V gene, CDR3 DNA, CDR3 protein. The D gene is left open where the match is weak. Only part of the rows carry a size: once, few, many, or a class if the clone is expanded.

- | TRBJ2-3 | - | TRBV2 | TGTGCCAGCGGCCCGGAGACCACAGATACGCAGTATTTT | CASGPETTDTQYF
TRBD2 | TRBJ2-1 | - | TRBV5-1 | TGCGCCAGCAGCGACAGAGCGGGGGTCAATGAGCAGTTCTTC | CASSDRAGVNEQFF
TRBD2 | TRBJ2-1 | - | TRBV30 | TGTGCCTGGAGTTCTAGCGGACCTGAGCAGTTCTTC | CAWSSSGPEQFF
- | TRBJ2-5 | few | TRBV5-1 | TGCGCCAGCAGCGTACAAGAGACCCAGTACTTC | CASSVQETQYF
- | TRBJ1-5 | few | TRBV4-1 | TGCGCCAGCAGCCAAGTGCAGGGTTCGAGTCAGCCCCAGCATTTT | CASSQVQGSSQPQHF
- | TRBJ2-3 | - | TRBV19 | TGTGCCAGTAGTATCGGGGGTGTGGGCACAGATACGCAGTATTTT | CASSIGGVGTDTQYF
TRBD1 | TRBJ2-3 | - | TRBV2 | TGTGCCAGCAGTGGAGGGGGACAGGACGGAGATACGCAGTATTTT | CASSGGGQDGDTQYF
TRBD2 | TRBJ2-1 | - | TRBV10-1 | TGCGCCAGCAGTGGCCCGAGGGGACTAGCGGGGCACAATGAGCAGTTCTTC | CASSGPRGLAGHNEQFF
TRBD1 | TRBJ1-1 | - | TRBV28 | TGTGCCAGCAGTGTCCAGGGGGCGCAGACTGAAGCTTTCTTT | CASSVQGAQTEAFF
- | TRBJ1-5 | few | TRBV2 | TGTGCCAGCAGTGCCGGGAATCAGCCCCAGCATTTT | CASSAGNQPQHF
- | TRBJ2-2 | - | TRBV21-1 | TGTGCCAGGCCCGGACAGGGGACCGGGGAGCTGTTTTTT | CARPGQGTGELFF
- | TRBJ1-5 | - | TRBV19 | TGTGCCAGTCATTTTCGGGGACTGCCCGCAGGCAATCAGCCCCAGCATTTT | CASHFRGLPAGNQPQHF
- | TRBJ1-5 | few | TRBV19 | TGTGCCAGTAACATTAAAAGTGGCAATCAGCCCCAGCATTTT | CASNIKSGNQPQHF
- | TRBJ2-2 | - | TRBV28 | TGTGCCAGCAGTTTGAGCCAGCCGGGGAACACCGGGGAGCTGTTTTTT | CASSLSQPGNTGELFF
- | TRBJ2-4 | once | TRBV4-3 | TGCGCCAGCAGCCAAGAGGTGGGGCGGGGAAACATTCAGTACTTC | CASSQEVGRGNIQYF
- | TRBJ2-2 | - | TRBV9 | TGTGCCAGCAGCGCAAGAGTGAACACCGGGGAGCTGTTTTTT | CASSARVNTGELFF
- | TRBJ1-1 | - | TRBV2 | TGTGCCAGCAGTGAAGCTAGAGGACCAGGGGTTGCTTTCTTT | CASSEARGPGVAFF
TRBD2 | TRBJ2-5 | - | TRBV4-1 | TGCGCCAGCAGCCAACCGACTAGCGGGGGTACAAAGACCCAGTACTTC | CASSQPTSGGTKTQYF
TRBD1 | TRBJ2-3 | once | TRBV9 | TGTGCCAGCAGCGTAGCTTGGGGACAGAGCACAGATACGCAGTATTTT | CASSVAWGQSTDTQYF
TRBD2 | TRBJ2-5 | - | TRBV29-1 | TGCAGCGTTGCATACTCCGGGACTAGCGGGAGGGGGGAAGAGACCCAGTACTTC | CSVAYSGTSGRGEETQYF
TRBD2 | TRBJ2-1 | - | TRBV19 | TGTGCCAGTAGTTTTAGCGGGGTCAATGAGCAGTTCTTC | CASSFSGVNEQFF
TRBD1 | TRBJ1-4 | - | TRBV3-1/TRBV3-2 | TGTGCCAGCAGCCAAACAACAGGGGGGGACGAAAAACTGTTTTTT | CASSQTTGGDEKLFF
TRBD1 | TRBJ2-7 | - | TRBV5-1 | TGCGCCAGCAGCTTGGCGACAGGGGACCACTACGAGCAGTACTTC | CASSLATGDHYEQYF
TRBD1 | TRBJ2-5 | once | TRBV3-1/TRBV3-2 | TGTGCCAGCAGTGACAGGGCCCAAGAGACCCAGTACTTC | CASSDRAQETQYF
TRBD1 | TRBJ1-4 | - | TRBV6-5 | TGTGCCAGCAGTTCCGGGACAGAGGGTGGGAAACTGTTTTTT | CASSSGTEGGKLFF
TRBD2 | TRBJ2-1 | once | TRBV9 | TGTGCCAGCAGCGTAGCTGGGCCGGGAGGAATCTACAATGAGCAGTTCTTC | CASSVAGPGGIYNEQFF
TRBD1 | TRBJ2-6 | - | TRBV5-4 | TGTGCCAGCGGCCTCGGACAGGGGAACTCTGGGGCCAACGTCCTGACTTTC | CASGLGQGNSGANVLTF
TRBD1 | TRBJ2-6 | - | TRBV29-1 | TGCAGCGTCCACCTACAGGGGTCTGGGGCCAACGTCCTGACTTTC | CSVHLQGSGANVLTF
- | TRBJ1-5 | - | TRBV19 | TGTGCCAGTAGTATAGATGGCTGGGGGGGTCAGCCCCAGCATTTT | CASSIDGWGGQPQHF
- | TRBJ2-1 | - | TRBV27 | TGTGCCAGCAGTTTATGGGCGCAGGGGTTATACAATGAGCAGTTCTTC | CASSLWAQGLYNEQFF
TRBD1 | TRBJ1-1 | - | TRBV19 | TGTGCCAGTAGTATGTCTCAAGGACAGGGAGGGACTGAAGCTTTCTTT | CASSMSQGQGGTEAFF
- | TRBJ1-3 | - | TRBV11-2 | TGTGCCAGCAGCTTAACGCAGGGATTCACTGGAAACACCATATATTTT | CASSLTQGFTGNTIYF
- | TRBJ2-1 | - | TRBV19 | TGTGCCAGTAGTATCATCGGCACCGGGGATGAGCAGTTCTTC | CASSIIGTGDEQFF
- | TRBJ2-1 | - | TRBV6-5 | TGTGCCAGCAGGCGACTAGAACTTCAGTATTCTGAGCAGTTCTTC | CASRRLELQYSEQFF
- | TRBJ2-2 | - | TRBV19 | TGTGCCAGTAGTTCCCCCCCGTGGGCAGGGCTCACCGGGGAGCTGTTTTTT | CASSSPPWAGLTGELFF
- | TRBJ1-2 | - | TRBV19 | TGTGCCAGTAGTATGAGGCGGCAGGGTGAGGGCTACACCTTC | CASSMRRQGEGYTF
- | TRBJ2-1 | - | TRBV24-1 | TGTGCCACCAGTGATACGGTTTACAATGAGCAGTTCTTC | CATSDTVYNEQFF